This T cell receptor (beta chain) was identified in a study of OX40 agonist ivuxolimab in advanced cancers. Overall study results and limits: CD8+ T cells (on average) carried more expanded clones than CD4+ T cells.

The protocol was immunoSEQ multiplex PCR, while the TCRdb copy is restricted to in-frame clones and leaves out a portion. Of approximately 69,000 clones in the sample, about 90% are singletons; the top ten hold roughly a tenth. Exclusion applied to patients with autoimmune disease history or systemic immunosuppression. A word on this clone: Its antigen is unknown. One end of the junction fails to match germline, which may point to a read error.

The CDR3 length is 14 residues. Germline V gene data show CDR1 as SSHAT and CDR2 as FNYEAQ (reference sequence). Source: CD4+ or CD8+ T cells sorted from blood, taken in a trial of the OX40 agonist ivuxolimab. This receptor was obtained from an adult with an advanced solid tumor such as melanoma, head and neck, liver or kidney cancer. The chain has TRBV7-7 and TRBJ2-7, with D perhaps matching TRBD1 or TRBD2 (5 bases each). The CDR3 here is CASSLSLGAYEQYF. The DNA of the CDR3 is TGTGCTAGCAGCTTAAGTCTGGGGGCCTACGAGCAGTACTTC.